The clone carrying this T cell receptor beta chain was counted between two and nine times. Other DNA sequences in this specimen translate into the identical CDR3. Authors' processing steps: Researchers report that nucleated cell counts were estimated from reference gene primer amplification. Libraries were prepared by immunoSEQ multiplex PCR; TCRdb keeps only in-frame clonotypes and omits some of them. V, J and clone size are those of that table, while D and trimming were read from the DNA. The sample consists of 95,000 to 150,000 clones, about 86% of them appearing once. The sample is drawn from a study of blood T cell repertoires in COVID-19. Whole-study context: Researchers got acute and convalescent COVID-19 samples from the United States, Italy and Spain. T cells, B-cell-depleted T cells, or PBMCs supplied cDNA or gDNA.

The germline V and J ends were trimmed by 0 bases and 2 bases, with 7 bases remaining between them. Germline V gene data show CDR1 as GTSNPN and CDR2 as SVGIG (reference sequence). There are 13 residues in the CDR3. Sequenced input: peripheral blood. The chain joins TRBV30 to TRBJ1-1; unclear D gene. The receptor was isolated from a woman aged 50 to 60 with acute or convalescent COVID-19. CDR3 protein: CAWSVARNTEAFF. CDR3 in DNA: TGTGCCTGGAGTGTAGCTAGAAACACTGAAGCTTTCTTT. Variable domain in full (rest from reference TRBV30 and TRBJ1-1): SQTIHQWPATLVQPVGSPLSLECTVEGTSNPNLYWYRQAAGRGLQLLFYSVGIGQISSEVPQNLSASRPQDRQFILSSKKLLLSDSGFYLCAWSVARNTEAFFGQGTRLTVV.